These T cell receptor beta chains were read from a single sample in a study of blood T cell repertoires in COVID-19. The protocol was immunoSEQ multiplex PCR, while the TCRdb copy is restricted to in-frame clones and leaves out a portion. The repertoire holds some 170,000 clones, with 90% to 95% as singletons. The specimen was peripheral blood. The receptors were sampled from a woman aged 55-75 years with COVID-19, enrolled during active disease. The CDR3 runs from the conserved cysteine through the conserved F or W. The order of the fields is CDR3 protein, CDR3 DNA, clone size, J gene, D gene, V gene. A D gene is named only where the DNA matches it firmly. Where a row states a size, it is once, few, many or the class of an expanded clone; other rows omit it.

CASSSGHFSNQPQHF TGTGCCAGCAGCTCTGGACACTTTAGCAATCAGCCCCAGCATTTT . TRBJ1-5 . TRBV7-2
CASSSQRGGLDTQYF TGTGCCAGCAGCTCCCAGCGGGGGGGCCTGGATACGCAGTATTTT . TRBJ2-3 TRBD2 TRBV11-2
CASSPYARVPETQYF TGTGCCAGCAGCCCTTACGCCCGGGTTCCAGAGACCCAGTACTTC few TRBJ2-5 . TRBV5-6
CASSYSTGTEGAEAFF TGTGCCAGCAGTTACTCGACGGGGACAGAAGGAGCTGAAGCTTTCTTT . TRBJ1-1 TRBD1 TRBV6-5
CASSSAGTRNEQYF TGTGCCAGCAGCTCTGCCGGGACTAGGAACGAGCAGTACTTC once TRBJ2-7 TRBD2 TRBV5-4
CSVPRHLYSNQPQHF TGCAGCGTTCCCCGACATCTATATAGCAATCAGCCCCAGCATTTT . TRBJ1-5 . TRBV29-1
CASSFGSGGPYGYTF TGTGCCAGCAGCTTTGGATCAGGGGGCCCATATGGCTACACCTTC . TRBJ1-2 TRBD1 TRBV7-2
CASSLRGLPQHF TGTGCCAGCAGTTTGCGGGGGTTGCCCCAGCATTTT . TRBJ1-5 . TRBV12-3/TRBV12-4
CASGTLAAVNGQFF TGTGCCAGCGGAACGCTAGCGGCGGTCAATGGGCAGTTCTTC . TRBJ2-1 TRBD2 TRBV19
CASSNLTGEGQPQHF TGTGCCAGCAGTAATTTGACAGGGGAAGGGCAGCCCCAGCATTTT . TRBJ1-5 TRBD1 TRBV28
CASSQRAGDAHEQYF TGTGCCAGTAGTCAACGAGCAGGGGACGCCCACGAGCAGTACTTC . TRBJ2-7 . TRBV19
CASSFAAFYSSYNSPLHF TGTGCCAGCAGTTTTGCGGCTTTTTATAGCTCCTATAATTCACCCCTCCACTTT . TRBJ1-6 . TRBV27
CASSAVVYSNQPQHF TGTGCCAGCAGTGCAGTCGTATATAGCAATCAGCCCCAGCATTTT . TRBJ1-5 . TRBV2
CASSQSAGGNSPLHF TGTGCCAGCAGCCAGTCGGCAGGGGGTAATTCACCCCTCCACTTT few TRBJ1-6 TRBD1 TRBV7-3
CASRDPVDRVGYTF TGTGCCAGCAGGGACCCGGTTGACAGGGTTGGCTACACCTTC . TRBJ1-2 TRBD1 TRBV2
CASGYRARSGETQYF TGTGCCAGTGGATACAGGGCTCGATCGGGAGAGACCCAGTACTTC . TRBJ2-5 . TRBV19
CASSSTGVSSPLHF TGTGCCAGCAGCTCTACAGGGGTCAGCTCACCCCTCCACTTT . TRBJ1-6 TRBD1 TRBV7-9
CASSLVAPQSGGSNEQFF TGTGCCAGCAGCTTAGTCGCCCCTCAGAGCGGGGGAAGCAATGAGCAGTTCTTC . TRBJ2-1 TRBD2 TRBV7-2
CASHGDFNTGELFF TGTGCCAGTCATGGGGACTTTAACACCGGGGAGCTGTTTTTT . TRBJ2-2 . TRBV19
CASSQESLFRDSRNTIYF TGTGCCAGCAGCCAAGAAAGTTTGTTTCGGGACAGTAGAAACACCATATATTTT . TRBJ1-3 TRBD1 TRBV3-1/TRBV3-2
CASSEWGRGEGYTF TGTGCCAGCAGTGAATGGGGCAGGGGGGAGGGCTACACCTTC . TRBJ1-2 TRBD1 TRBV2
CASSSETSGNEQFF TGTGCCAGCAGCTCCGAGACTAGCGGCAATGAGCAGTTCTTC . TRBJ2-1 TRBD2 TRBV9
CASSFVGQGDTEAFF TGTGCCAGCAGCTTTGTCGGACAGGGGGACACTGAAGCTTTCTTT . TRBJ1-1 TRBD1 TRBV11-2
CASIGGTFDYGYTF TGTGCCAGCATCGGGGGGACATTTGATTATGGCTACACCTTC . TRBJ1-2 . TRBV6-5
CASSPSDRVRGYTF TGTGCCAGTAGTCCCTCGGACAGGGTAAGAGGCTACACCTTC . TRBJ1-2 TRBD1 TRBV19
CASSFRTVSGANVLTF TGCGCCAGCAGTTTCCGGACAGTCTCTGGGGCCAACGTCCTGACTTTC once TRBJ2-6 . TRBV10-1
CASSQEGAYNYGYTF TGCGCCAGCAGCCAGGAGGGGGCCTATAACTATGGCTACACCTTC . TRBJ1-2 TRBD1 TRBV5-1
CASSSKGPNTGELFF TGTGCCAGCAGCTCCAAGGGGCCGAACACCGGGGAGCTGTTTTTT . TRBJ2-2 . TRBV7-3
CASRQGIGGYTF TGTGCCAGCAGACAGGGAATAGGTGGCTACACCTTC . TRBJ1-2 . TRBV2
CASSPTGAGANVLTF TGTGCCAGCTCACCAACAGGGGCTGGGGCCAACGTCCTGACTTTC . TRBJ2-6 TRBD1 TRBV18
CASSGPGQGEPNYGYTF TGTGCCAGCAGCGGACCGGGACAGGGCGAACCGAACTATGGCTACACCTTC . TRBJ1-2 TRBD1 TRBV25-1
CASSQEGRVNTEAFF TGCGCCAGCAGCCAAGAGGGGAGGGTGAACACTGAAGCTTTCTTT . TRBJ1-1 . TRBV4-3
CARSLWAAGAAFF . once TRBJ1-1 . TRBV7-5
CASSLLGQGGNTEAFF TGTGCCAGCTCACTTCTCGGACAGGGGGGGAACACTGAAGCTTTCTTT once TRBJ1-1 TRBD1 TRBV18